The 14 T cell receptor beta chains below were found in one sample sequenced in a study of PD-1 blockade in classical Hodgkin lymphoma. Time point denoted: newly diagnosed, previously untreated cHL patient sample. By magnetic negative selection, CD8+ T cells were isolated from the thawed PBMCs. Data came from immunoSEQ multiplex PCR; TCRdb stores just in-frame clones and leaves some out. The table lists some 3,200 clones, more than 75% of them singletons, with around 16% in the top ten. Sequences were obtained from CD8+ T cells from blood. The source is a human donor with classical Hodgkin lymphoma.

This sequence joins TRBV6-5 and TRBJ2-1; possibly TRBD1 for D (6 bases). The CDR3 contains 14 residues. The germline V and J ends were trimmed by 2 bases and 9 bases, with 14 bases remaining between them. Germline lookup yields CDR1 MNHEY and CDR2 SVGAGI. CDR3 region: CASSYGGPRGEQFF. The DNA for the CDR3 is TGTGCCAGCAGTTACGGGGGACCCAGGGGTGAGCAGTTCTTC.

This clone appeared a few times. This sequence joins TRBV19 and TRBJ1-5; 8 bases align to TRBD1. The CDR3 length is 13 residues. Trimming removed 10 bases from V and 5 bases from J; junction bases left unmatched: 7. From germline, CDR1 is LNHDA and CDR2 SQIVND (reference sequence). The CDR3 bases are TGTGCCACTTTGGACAGGGTAGATCAGCCCCAGCATTTT. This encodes CATLDRVDQPQHF.

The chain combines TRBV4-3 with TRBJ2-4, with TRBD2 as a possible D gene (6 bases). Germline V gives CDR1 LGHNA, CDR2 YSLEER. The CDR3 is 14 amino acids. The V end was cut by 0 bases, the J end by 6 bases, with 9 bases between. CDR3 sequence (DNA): TGCGCCAGCAGCCAAGAGAGGGACTTAAACATTCAGTACTTC. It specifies CASSQERDLNIQYF.

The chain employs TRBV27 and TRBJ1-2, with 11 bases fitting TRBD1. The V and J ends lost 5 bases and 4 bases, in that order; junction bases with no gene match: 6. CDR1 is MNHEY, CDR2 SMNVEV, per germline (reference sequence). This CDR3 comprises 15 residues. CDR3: CASSRTGGQGYGYTF. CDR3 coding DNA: TGTGCCAGCAGTAGGACAGGGGGCCAGGGCTATGGCTACACCTTC.

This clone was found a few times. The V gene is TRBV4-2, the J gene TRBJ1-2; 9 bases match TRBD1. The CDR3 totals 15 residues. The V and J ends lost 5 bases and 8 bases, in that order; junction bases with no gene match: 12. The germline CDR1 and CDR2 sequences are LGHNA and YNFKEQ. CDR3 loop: CASSWDRELFGGYTF. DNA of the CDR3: TGTGCCAGCAGCTGGGACAGGGAGTTATTTGGAGGCTACACCTTC.

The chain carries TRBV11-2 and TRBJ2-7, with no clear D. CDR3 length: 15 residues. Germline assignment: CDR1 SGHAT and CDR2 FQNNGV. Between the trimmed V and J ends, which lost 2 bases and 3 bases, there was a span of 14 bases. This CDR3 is CASSLLYIGGYEQYF. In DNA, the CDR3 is TGTGCCAGCAGCTTACTCTATATCGGCGGCTACGAGCAGTACTTC.

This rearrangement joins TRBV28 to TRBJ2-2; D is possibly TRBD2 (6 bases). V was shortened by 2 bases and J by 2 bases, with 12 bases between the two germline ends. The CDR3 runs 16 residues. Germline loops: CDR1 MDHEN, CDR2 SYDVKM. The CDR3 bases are TGTGCCAGCAGTTTAACACGGGAGTTTAACACCGGGGAGCTGTTTTTT. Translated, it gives CASSLTREFNTGELFF.

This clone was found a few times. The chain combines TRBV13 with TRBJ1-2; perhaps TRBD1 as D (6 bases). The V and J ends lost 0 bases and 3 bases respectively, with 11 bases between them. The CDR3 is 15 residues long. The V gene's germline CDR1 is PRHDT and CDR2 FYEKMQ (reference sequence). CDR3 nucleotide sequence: TGTGCCAGCAGCTTAGGGTCGGGGGGCGACTATGGCTACACCTTC. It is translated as CASSLGSGGDYGYTF. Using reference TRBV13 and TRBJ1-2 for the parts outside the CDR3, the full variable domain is AAGVIQSPRHLIKEKRETATLKCYPIPRHDTVYWYQQGPGQDPQFLISFYEKMQSDKGSIPDRFSAQQFSDYHSELNMSSLELGDSALYFCASSLGSGGDYGYTFGSGTRLTVV.

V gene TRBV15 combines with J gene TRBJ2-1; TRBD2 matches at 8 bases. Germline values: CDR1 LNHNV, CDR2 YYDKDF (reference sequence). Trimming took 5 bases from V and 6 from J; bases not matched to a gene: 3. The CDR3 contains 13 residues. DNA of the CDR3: TGTGCCACCAGCCCTGGGACTAGCAATGAGCAGTTCTTC. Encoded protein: CATSPGTSNEQFF.

CDR3 sequence reads: CASSPGRYEQYF. CDR3 bases: TGTGCCAGCAGCCCCGGGCGGTACGAGCAGTACTTC. V is TRBV6-5 and J is TRBJ2-7; D is unresolved. The CDR3 length is 12 residues. The V end was cut by 6 bases, the J end by 4 bases, with 10 bases between. Germline lookup yields CDR1 MNHEY and CDR2 SVGAGI.

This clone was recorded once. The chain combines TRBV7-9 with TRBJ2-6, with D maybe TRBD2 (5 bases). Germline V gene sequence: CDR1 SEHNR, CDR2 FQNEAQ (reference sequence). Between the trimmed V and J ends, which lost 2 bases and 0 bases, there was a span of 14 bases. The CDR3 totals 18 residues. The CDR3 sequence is CASSLPEVSFSGANVLTF. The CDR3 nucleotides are TGTGCCAGCAGCTTACCGGAGGTCTCTTTCTCTGGGGCCAACGTCCTGACTTTC.

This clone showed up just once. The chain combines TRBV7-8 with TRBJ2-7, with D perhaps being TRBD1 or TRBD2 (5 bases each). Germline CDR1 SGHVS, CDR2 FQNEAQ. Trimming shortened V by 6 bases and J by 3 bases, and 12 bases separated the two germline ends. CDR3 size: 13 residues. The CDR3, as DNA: TGTGCCAGCAGTCCTTTGGGGGTCTACGAGCAGTACTTC. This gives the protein CASSPLGVYEQYF. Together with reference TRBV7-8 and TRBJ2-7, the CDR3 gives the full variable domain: GAGVSQSPRYKVAKRGQDVALRCDPISGHVSLFWYQQALGQGPEFLTYFQNEAQLDKSGLPSDRFFAERPEGSVSTLKIQRTQQEDSAVYLCASSPLGVYEQYFGPGTRLTVT.

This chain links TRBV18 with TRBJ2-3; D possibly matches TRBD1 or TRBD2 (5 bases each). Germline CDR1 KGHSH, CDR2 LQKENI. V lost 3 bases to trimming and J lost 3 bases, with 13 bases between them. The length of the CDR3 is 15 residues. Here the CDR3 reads CASSPLLEGTDTQYF. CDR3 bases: TGTGCCAGCTCACCTCTGTTAGAGGGGACAGATACGCAGTATTTT.

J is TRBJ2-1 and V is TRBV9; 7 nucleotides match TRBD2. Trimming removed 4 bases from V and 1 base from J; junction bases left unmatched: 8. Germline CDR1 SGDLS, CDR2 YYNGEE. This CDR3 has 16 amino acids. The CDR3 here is CASSPVAGESYNEQFF. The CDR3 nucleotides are TGTGCCAGCAGCCCCGTGGCGGGAGAGTCCTACAATGAGCAGTTCTTC.